What follows are 22 T cell receptor beta chains derived from one specimen sequenced in a study of T-cell reconstitution after alpha-beta-depleted transplantation in children. A library of TCRbeta sequences, prepared with unique molecular identifiers, was generated. MiXCR was run by TCRdb on the PCR reads, yielding one entry per CDR3 protein. Counted here are about 580,000 distinct CDR3 sequences, more than 20% occurring once; the ten biggest clones make up 12% to 15%. The specimen comprised PBMCs, mostly from graft donor cells, sampled 360 days after TCRalphabeta/CD19-depleted stem cell transplant. All receptors derive from a boy under three years old who had a stem cell transplant for acute myeloid leukemia, so the T cells may come from the graft donor.

There are a few counts of this clonotype. V is TRBV20-1 and J is TRBJ2-2; no firm D call. The CDR3 extends over 14 amino acids. V was pared by 4 bases and J by 1 base, with 10 bases between. CDR1 is DFQATT, CDR2 SNEGSKA, per germline (reference sequence). The CDR3 loop reads CSAKGVVNTGELFF. DNA of the CDR3: TGCAGTGCTAAGGGTGTGGTGAACACCGGGGAGCTGTTTTTT.

This clonotype came up a few times. The chain is built from TRBV12-3 or TRBV12-4 and TRBJ2-7; 11 bases are shared with TRBD1. Unmatched junction bases numbered 9, after V lost 8 bases and J lost 3 bases. The CDR3 is 15 residues long. The DNA for the CDR3 is TGTGCCAGCGGAGGGACAGGGGGACCCCTCTACGAGCAGTACTTC. Protein product: CASGGTGGPLYEQYF.

This chain joins TRBV28 and TRBJ2-7, with D possibly matching TRBD1 (6 bases). Looked up from germline, CDR1 is MDHEN and CDR2 is SYDVKM. The V gene lost 3 bases and the J gene lost 2 bases, with 14 bases spanning the gap. The CDR3 loop spans 15 amino acids. CDR3 DNA: TGTGCCAGCAGTTTTTACAGGGAAAAACCCTACGAGCAGTACTTC. This translates into CASSFYREKPYEQYF.

This chain links TRBV6-1 with TRBJ1-1; 10 positions agree with TRBD1. CDR3 length: 14 residues. Germline V CDR1 and CDR2: MNHNS, SASEGT. After removal of 6 bases from V and 5 bases from J, the junction contained 6 bases not matched to a gene. CDR3 protein: CASRPGQGRTEAFF. The CDR3 DNA is TGTGCCAGCAGACCGGGACAGGGGAGAACTGAAGCTTTCTTT.

The chain is built from TRBV12-1 and TRBJ2-1; the table's D call, TRBD2, has no DNA check behind it. TRBV12-1 is a pseudogene. The CDR3 covers 16 residues. The CDR3 spells CASSFFAGGHYNEQFF. The CDR3 DNA follows: TGTGCCAGCAGCTTTTTCGCGGGGGGTCACTACAATGAGCAGTTCTTC.

This clonotype was counted between two and nine times. This chain joins TRBV27 and TRBJ1-4; 10 bases align to TRBD1. Germline CDR1 MNHEY, CDR2 SMNVEV (reference sequence). The CDR3 covers 15 residues. Germline trimming cut 4 bases from V and 7 bases from J; bases unmatched to any gene: 6. In DNA form, the CDR3 reads TGTGCCAGCAGTTACGCCGACAGGGGGCTTGAAAAACTGTTTTTT. Its translation is CASSYADRGLEKLFF.

In this sample, this clonotype turned up a few times. This sequence joins TRBV6-8 and TRBJ2-7, with 8 bases aligning to TRBD2. Trimming removed 2 bases from V and 0 bases from J; junction bases left unmatched: 3. This CDR3 has 15 residues. Germline CDR1 reads MNHGY; CDR2 reads SAAAGT. The DNA for the CDR3 is TGTGCCAGCAGTTACGAGCGGGGGCCCTCCTACGAGCAGTACGTC. This translates into CASSYERGPSYEQYV.

The rearrangement links TRBV5-1 to TRBJ2-3; the D gene is possibly TRBD1 (5 bases). V was pared by 0 bases and J by 2 bases, with 10 bases between. Looked up from germline, CDR1 is SGHRS and CDR2 is YFSETQ. CDR3 size: 15 residues. CDR3 sequence (DNA): TGCGCCAGCAGCTTGGGACAGACGCTCACAGATACGCAGTATTTT. It encodes CASSLGQTLTDTQYF.

This clonotype was counted many times. J is TRBJ2-1 and V is TRBV20-1; D gene ambiguous. Trimming took off 6 bases at V and 0 bases at J, with 15 bases between the two ends. The CDR3 sequence is 15 residues long. CDR1 DFQATT and CDR2 SNEGSKA come from the germline V gene (reference sequence). CDR3 residues: CSALELSGSYNEQFF. As DNA, the CDR3 is TGCAGTGCCCTCGAGCTCTCGGGCTCCTACAATGAGCAGTTCTTC.

The gene calls are TRBV7-9 and TRBJ1-1; the match to TRBD1 covers 9 bases. This CDR3 comprises 13 residues. In germline, CDR1 is SEHNR, CDR2 FQNEAQ (reference sequence). V lost 5 bases and J lost 11; bases outside the gene matches: 9. CDR3 coding DNA: TGTGCCAGCAGCCGGGACAGGGTGGCTAGGGCTTTCTTT. Its protein is CASSRDRVARAFF.

The chain has TRBV20-1 and TRBJ2-1; tentatively, D is TRBD2 (6 bases). This CDR3 has 14 residues. CDR1 is DFQATT and CDR2 is SNEGSKA in the germline V gene (reference sequence). Trimming took 0 bases from V and 6 from J, leaving 12 bases between them. The CDR3 DNA is TGCAGTGCTAGAGATCTTCAGGAGGGCAATGAGCAGTTCTTC. It is translated as CSARDLQEGNEQFF.

V is TRBV15 and J is TRBJ2-7; tentative D call: TRBD2 (6 bases). CDR3 length: 16 amino acids. V was clipped by 1 base and J by 5 bases, with 18 bases between them. From germline, CDR1 is LNHNV and CDR2 YYDKDF (reference sequence). CDR3 DNA: TGTGCCACCAGCAGAGTCCCCACGAGGAGGGGCCACGAGCAGTACGTC. It translates to CATSRVPTRRGHEQYV.

This clonotype was seen ten or more times. The rearrangement joins TRBV20-1 to TRBJ1-2; D unresolved. The CDR3 contains 13 residues. Deletions cut 0 bases from V and 0 bases from J, with 5 bases between. The germline gives CDR1 DFQATT, CDR2 SNEGSKA (reference sequence). The CDR3 spells CSARDAANYGYTF. The CDR3, as DNA: TGCAGTGCTAGAGATGCAGCTAACTATGGCTACACCTTC.

This clonotype was recorded many times. The chain couples TRBV4-3 to TRBJ2-3, with D maybe TRBD1 (6 bases). The CDR3 is 13 amino acids. V lost 5 bases to trimming and J lost 4 bases, with 10 bases between them. Germline-derived CDR1 and CDR2 are LGHNA and YSLEER. The CDR3 DNA follows: TGCGCCAGCAGCTTCCAGGGGTCAGATACGCAGTATTTT. Translated: CASSFQGSDTQYF.

This clonotype showed up many times. The gene calls are TRBV2 and TRBJ2-1; perhaps TRBD2 as D (5 bases). V dropped 7 bases and J dropped 9 bases, with 13 bases sitting between them. This CDR3 is 12 amino acids long. CDR1 is SNHLY and CDR2 is FYNNEI in the germline V gene. The CDR3, as DNA: TGTGCCAGCACGGAAGGAGGAAGTGAGCAGTTCTTC. This encodes CASTEGGSEQFF.

A remark on this clonotype: With a much larger clone just one base away, this may be a read error. The chain employs TRBV12-3 or TRBV12-4 and TRBJ2-2; 7 nucleotides agree with TRBD1. CDR3 size: 17 residues. The DNA for the CDR3 is TGTACCAGCAGTTTAGCGCTCCTCGGACAGGCCACCGGGGAGCTGTTTTTT. This codes for CTSSLALLGQATGELFF.

The chain carries TRBV20-1 and TRBJ2-3; the D gene is possibly TRBD1 (6 bases). V was pared by 0 bases and J by 6 bases, with 16 bases between. This CDR3 contains 15 residues. Germline values: CDR1 DFQATT, CDR2 SNEGSKA (reference sequence). The DNA of the CDR3 is TGCAGTGCTAGAGAAGGTCCCTTAAGGGGGGATACGCAGTATTTT. The encoded protein is CSAREGPLRGDTQYF.

This clonotype was seen a few times. The chain carries TRBV12-3 or TRBV12-4 and TRBJ1-5; D may be TRBD1 (5 bases). Deletions cut 5 bases from V and 5 bases from J, with 10 bases between. The CDR3 runs 13 residues. CDR3: CASSGGVYQPQHF. The DNA of the CDR3 is TGTGCCAGCAGTGGGGGGGTATATCAGCCCCAGCATTTT.

In its sample, this clonotype was seen a few times. CDR3 DNA sequence: TGTGCCACCAGTGCTAGGGGACAGCAGTTCTTC. Residues: CATSARGQQFF. The chain joins TRBV24-1 to TRBJ2-1; D may be TRBD1 or TRBD2 (5 bases each). This CDR3 is built from 11 residues. CDR1 is KGHDR, CDR2 SFDVKD, per germline. The germline V and J ends were trimmed by 5 bases and 11 bases, with 9 bases remaining between them.

The V call is TRBV6-6, the J call TRBJ2-5; D gene uncertain. V was cut by 6 bases and J by 1 base, with 9 bases left in between. Germline assignment: CDR1 MNHNY and CDR2 SVGAGI (reference sequence). This CDR3 is 13 amino acids long. In DNA form, the CDR3 reads TGTGCCAGCAGGGTGATAGCCCAAGAGACCCAGTACTTC. Amino acid sequence: CASRVIAQETQYF.

The chain has TRBV20-1 and TRBJ2-6; D gene uncertain. Germline CDR1 and CDR2: DFQATT and SNEGSKA (reference sequence). Trimming left V 3 bases short and J 0 bases short, with 15 bases between. The CDR3 extends over 17 amino acids. CDR3 DNA sequence: TGCAGTGCTAGGCCCCTGCTGACCCTCTCTGGGGCCAACGTCCTGACTTTC. It yields the protein CSARPLLTLSGANVLTF.

This clonotype was observed a few times. The chain couples TRBV27 to TRBJ2-3, with D tentatively TRBD1 (5 bases). Germline V gene data show CDR1 as MNHEY and CDR2 as SMNVEV (reference sequence). V lost 3 bases, J lost 6 bases, and 13 bases lay in between. This CDR3 contains 14 residues. CDR3 region: CASSLLQAADTQYF. CDR3 DNA sequence: TGTGCCAGCAGTTTGCTACAGGCTGCTGATACGCAGTATTTT.